The rows below give T cell receptor beta chains drawn from one sample of a study of T cell responses to AZD1222 COVID-19 vaccine. The protocol was immunoSEQ multiplex PCR, while the TCRdb copy is restricted to in-frame clones and leaves out a portion. The sample shows over 45,000 clones, around three quarters of them seen only once. Specimen: peripheral blood, collected on day 0 of AZD1222 vaccination. The receptors shown here come from an adult in good health. The CDR3 runs from the conserved cysteine through the conserved F or W. The D gene is left open where the match is weak. Expanded clones get a size class; other rows say once, few or many, or leave the size out.

clone_size | d_call | j_call | v_call | cdr3_nt | cdr3_aa
NA | NA | TRBJ1-5 | TRBV7-2 | TGTGCCAGCAGCTTAGTAGGGGGTGGCAATCAGCCCCAGCATTTT | CASSLVGGGNQPQHF
NA | TRBD1 | TRBJ2-7 | TRBV5-4 | TGTGCCAGCAGCTTGAAAGGGACAGGGGGCCCCTCTCAGTACTTC | CASSLKGTGGPSQYF
NA | TRBD1 | TRBJ2-3 | TRBV5-4 | TGTGCCAGCAGCTCTACAGGGGCAGATACGCAGTATTTT | CASSSTGADTQYF
NA | NA | TRBJ1-5 | TRBV10-1 | TGCGCCAGCAGTGAGGCAGGGCCCGACCCTTATAGCAATCAGCCCCAGCATTTT | CASSEAGPDPYSNQPQHF
NA | NA | TRBJ1-3 | TRBV2 | TGTGCCAGCAGTGATGTCCGGGTCTCTGGAAACACCATATATTTT | CASSDVRVSGNTIYF
NA | NA | TRBJ2-3 | TRBV20-1 | TGCAGTGCGAACAACCAAGATACGCAGTATTTT | CSANNQDTQYF
NA | TRBD1 | TRBJ2-1 | TRBV7-9 | TGTGCCAGCAGCCCCTGGGACAGGGCGGGCAATGAGCAGTTCTTC | CASSPWDRAGNEQFF
NA | NA | TRBJ1-2 | TRBV2 | TGTGCCAGCACAGGGAACTATGGCTACACCTTC | CASTGNYGYTF
NA | TRBD2 | TRBJ2-3 | TRBV5-6 | TGTGCCAGCAGCGCGGGAGCAACAGATACGCAGTATTTT | CASSAGATDTQYF
few | NA | TRBJ1-5 | TRBV28 | TGTGCCATTACAGGGATGAATCATCAGCCCCAGCATTTT | CAITGMNHQPQHF
NA | TRBD2 | TRBJ2-7 | TRBV28 | TGTGCCAGCAGTTCGGGGACGGGGGGGTACGAGCAGTACTTC | CASSSGTGGYEQYF
once | TRBD2 | TRBJ2-3 | TRBV19 | TGTGCCAGTAGTGACTCAAGGACTAGCGGGGATACGCAGTATTTT | CASSDSRTSGDTQYF
NA | NA | TRBJ2-7 | TRBV6-5 | TGTGCCAGCAGTTACTCCGGGGGTGAGGCGTCCCTTCAGTACTTC | CASSYSGGEASLQYF
NA | NA | TRBJ1-4 | TRBV5-1 | TGCGCCAGCAGCTTGGCGGGGACAAGGTCCCTTGAAAAACTGTTTTTT | CASSLAGTRSLEKLFF
NA | NA | TRBJ1-2 | TRBV20-1 | TGCAGTGCTAGTAGTTGGGGGGTGTATGGCTACACCTTC | CSASSWGVYGYTF
NA | NA | TRBJ1-1 | TRBV28 | TGTGCCAGCAGTCTCCCCGGTGGGAACACTGAAGCTTTCTTT | CASSLPGGNTEAFF
NA | NA | TRBJ1-2 | TRBV9 | TGTGCCAGCAGCGTACGTTATCTTTGTTATGGCTACACCTTC | CASSVRYLCYGYTF
NA | TRBD1 | TRBJ2-7 | TRBV19 | TGTGCCAGTAGTCGGACAGGGACCTACGAGCAGTACTTC | CASSRTGTYEQYF
NA | NA | TRBJ2-1 | TRBV24-1 | TGTGCCACCAGTGATTTGTACGGCAATGAGCAGTTCTTC | CATSDLYGNEQFF
NA | TRBD2 | TRBJ2-7 | TRBV25-1 | TGTGCCAGCGGCCCCAGAGTAGCGGGCTCCTACGAGCAGTACTTC | CASGPRVAGSYEQYF
NA | NA | TRBJ1-6 | TRBV2 | TGTGCCAGCAGTGTGGAGGGGAATTCACCCCTCCACTTT | CASSVEGNSPLHF
few | TRBD1 | TRBJ1-2 | TRBV5-6 | TGTGCCAGCAGCTTGGGTTTTCAGGGGGAAGGCTATGGCTACACCTTC | CASSLGFQGEGYGYTF
NA | NA | TRBJ1-4 | TRBV6-5 | TGTGCCAGCAGCCCCAGGACAGCTGAAAAACTGTTTTTT | CASSPRTAEKLFF
NA | NA | TRBJ1-2 | TRBV28 | TGTGCCAGCAGTAAATGGAGGGCCAATCCTTCACTGGGCTACACCTTC | CASSKWRANPSLGYTF
few | NA | TRBJ2-5 | TRBV5-1 | TGCGCCAGCAGCTTGGATATGGGAAGAGAGACCCAGTACTTC | CASSLDMGRETQYF
once | NA | TRBJ1-1 | TRBV7-2 | TGTGCCAGCAGCCCCACCATCCGGACAGCTAACACTGAAGCTTTCTTT | CASSPTIRTANTEAFF
NA | TRBD1 | TRBJ1-2 | TRBV6-5 | TGTGCCAGCAGCGTGAGGGGGCTAGATGGCTACACCTTC | CASSVRGLDGYTF
NA | NA | TRBJ2-3 | TRBV5-5 | TGTGCCAGCAGCTTGGGGCCGTATGGCACAGATACGCAGTATTTT | CASSLGPYGTDTQYF
NA | TRBD1 | TRBJ1-6 | TRBV7-9 | TGTGCCAGCAGCCCGGACAGGCCATCACCCCTCCACTTT | CASSPDRPSPLHF
NA | NA | TRBJ2-1 | TRBV20-1 | TGCAGTGCTAGTGTCCGGTGGGATGAGCAGTTCTTC | CSASVRWDEQFF
NA | TRBD1 | TRBJ1-6 | TRBV28 | TGTGCCAGCAGTTTAGGACAGGGGCGTAATTCACCCCTCCACTTT | CASSLGQGRNSPLHF
NA | NA | TRBJ2-5 | TRBV30 | TGTGCCCACCAAGGCATACAAGAGACCCAGTACTTC | CAHQGIQETQYF
NA | TRBD1 | TRBJ2-7 | TRBV29-1 | TGCAGCGTTGAACTACAGGGGTTGTGGAACGAGCAGTACTTC | CSVELQGLWNEQYF
NA | TRBD1 | TRBJ1-4 | TRBV10-1 | TGCGCCAGCAGCGGGACAGGAAGTAATGAAAAACTGTTTTTT | CASSGTGSNEKLFF
NA | NA | TRBJ1-5 | TRBV4-1 | TGCGCCAGCAGCCAAGAAGATGAGGGTTTTCAGCCCCAGCATTTT | CASSQEDEGFQPQHF
NA | NA | TRBJ2-6 | TRBV11-2 | TGTGCCAGCTATCTTGAGGGAGCCGGGGCCAACGTCCTGACTTTC | CASYLEGAGANVLTF
NA | TRBD2 | TRBJ2-7 | TRBV6-2/TRBV6-3 | TGTGCCAGCAGTAACTCGGGACTAGCGGTCTACGAGCAGTACTTC | CASSNSGLAVYEQYF
NA | NA | TRBJ1-6 | TRBV5-4 | TGTGCCAGCAGCCGAACTTGGGGGCAAGATAATTCACCCCTCCACTTT | CASSRTWGQDNSPLHF
NA | NA | TRBJ2-2 | TRBV6-5 | TGTGCCAGCAGTCACGCTAGGGCGAACACCGGGGAGCTGTTTTTT | CASSHARANTGELFF
NA | TRBD2 | TRBJ2-7 | TRBV9 | TGTGCCAGCAGCGTAGATCCGGGGGGCGAGCAGTACTTC | CASSVDPGGEQYF
NA | NA | TRBJ1-1 | TRBV28 | TGTGCCAGCAGTTTACAGGGGATCACTGAAGCTTTCTTT | CASSLQGITEAFF
NA | NA | TRBJ2-2 | TRBV9 | TGTGCCAGCAGCCACAGGGATGACACCGGGGAGCTGTTTTTT | CASSHRDDTGELFF
NA | TRBD1 | TRBJ1-4 | TRBV5-1 | TGCGCCAGCAGCTTGGGGCAGGGGGATGGAAAACTGTTTTTT | CASSLGQGDGKLFF
few | NA | TRBJ1-4 | TRBV6-4 | TGTGCCAGCAGTGAACGGGATGGAGAAAAACTGTTTTTT | CASSERDGEKLFF
few | TRBD2 | TRBJ2-1 | TRBV5-4 | TGTGCCAGCAGCTTTAGCGGGGTTGTAGTCAATGAGCAGTTCTTC | CASSFSGVVVNEQFF
NA | TRBD2 | TRBJ2-1 | TRBV6-4 | TGTGCCAGCAGTGCCGGACTAGCGGGAGGCCCTCAGGCCGGGGAGCAGTTCTTC | CASSAGLAGGPQAGEQFF
NA | TRBD2 | TRBJ2-1 | TRBV6-2/TRBV6-3 | TGTGCCAGCAGTTTATTAGCGGGAGGCCTTTACAGTGAGCAGTTCTTC | CASSLLAGGLYSEQFF
NA | NA | TRBJ1-1 | TRBV5-1 | TGCGCCAGCAGAAGGACATTGTCGAACACTGAAGCTTTCTTT | CASRRTLSNTEAFF
once | NA | TRBJ1-2 | TRBV6-1 | TGTGCCAGCAGTGAAGCGATTGGCAACGCTAACTATGGCTACACCTTC | CASSEAIGNANYGYTF
NA | NA | TRBJ1-5 | TRBV19 | TGTGCCAGTGCTGACCGTAGCAATCAGCCCCAGCATTTT | CASADRSNQPQHF
NA | NA | TRBJ1-5 | TRBV29-1 | TGCAGCGTAGCTACAGGGATATCTCAGCCCCAGCATTTT | CSVATGISQPQHF
NA | NA | TRBJ2-5 | TRBV5-6 | TGTGCCAGCAGCTTGGTATCAGGCCCCGAGACCCAGTACTTC | CASSLVSGPETQYF
NA | NA | TRBJ2-2 | TRBV7-2 | TGTGCCAGCAGGTCCGGGACTCACGGGGAGCTGTTTTTT | CASRSGTHGELFF
few | TRBD1 | TRBJ1-1 | TRBV7-2 | TGTGCCAGCAGCCCAAACAGGGGGCGGCCTGAAGCTTTCTTT | CASSPNRGRPEAFF
NA | TRBD2 | TRBJ2-7 | TRBV2 | TGTGCCAGCAGTGGCGGGGGGCGGCAGTACTTC | CASSGGGRQYF
NA | NA | TRBJ1-2 | TRBV7-9 | TGTGCCAGCAGCTTAGGGGGAACCGATAACTATGGCTACACCTTC | CASSLGGTDNYGYTF